A single sample gave rise to the 17 T cell receptor beta chains below, sequenced in a study of blood T cell repertoires in COVID-19. This table comes from immunoSEQ multiplex PCR, and its TCRdb copy is limited to in-frame clones, with some not included. The sample consists of 200,000 or so clones, 84% of them appearing once. The sample was peripheral blood. The receptor source for this set is a woman between 70 and 85 years old with active or convalescent COVID-19.

Written as DNA, the CDR3 is TGTGCCAGCAGCTTAGGAAGGCAGGGGAGTCAGCCCCAGCATTTT. Translation gives CASSLGRQGSQPQHF. The gene calls are TRBV7-2 and TRBJ1-5; D is perhaps TRBD1 (6 bases). Per germline, CDR1 SGHTA and CDR2 FQGNSA. The CDR3 is 15 amino acids. Deletions cut 1 base from V and 6 bases from J, with 13 bases between. Filled out from reference TRBV7-2 and TRBJ1-5, the complete variable domain reads GAGVSQSPSNKVTEKGKDVELRCDPISGHTALYWYRQSLGQGLEFLIYFQGNSAPDKSGLPSDRFSAERTGGSVSTLTIQRTQQEDSAVYLCASSLGRQGSQPQHFGDGTRLSIL.

This chain uses TRBV2 with TRBJ2-5; 7 bases are shared with TRBD1. Per germline, CDR1 SNHLY and CDR2 FYNNEI. CDR3 length: 14 residues. With V trimmed by 7 bases and J by 7 bases, 12 bases remained unmatched. This CDR3 reads CASIPTGSKRTQYF. The CDR3 DNA follows: TGTGCCAGCATCCCGACAGGGTCGAAGAGGACCCAGTACTTC. The whole variable domain, remainder taken from reference TRBV2 and TRBJ2-5, is EPEVTQTPSHQVTQMGQEVILRCVPISNHLYFYWYRQILGQKVEFLVSFYNNEISEKSEIFDDQFSVERPDGSNFTLKIRSTKLEDSAMYFCASIPTGSKRTQYFGPGTRLLVL.

The rearrangement joins TRBV5-1 to TRBJ1-2; maybe TRBD1 (5 bases). Germline CDR1 SGHRS, CDR2 YFSETQ. Trimming took 3 bases from V and 1 from J, leaving 10 bases between them. The CDR3 has 14 residues. Here the CDR3 DNA reads TGCGCCAGCAGCTCGGCAGGGAATAACTATGGCTACACCTTC. This gives the protein CASSSAGNNYGYTF. The complete variable domain, with remaining parts taken from reference TRBV5-1 and TRBJ1-2, reads KAGVTQTPRYLIKTRGQQVTLSCSPISGHRSVSWYQQTPGQGLQFLFEYFSETQRNKGNFPGRFSGRQFSNSRSEMNVSTLELGDSALYLCASSSAGNNYGYTFGSGTRLTVV.

This clone was observed a single time. The chain carries TRBV15 and TRBJ2-7; TRBD1 matches at 9 bases. Germline trimming cut 3 bases from V and 5 bases from J; bases unmatched to any gene: 2. Germline values: CDR1 LNHNV, CDR2 YYDKDF (reference sequence). The CDR3 contains 13 residues. The CDR3 here is CATSRDRGNEQYF. The CDR3 DNA reads TGTGCCACCAGCAGGGACAGGGGAAACGAGCAGTACTTC.

The genes are TRBV7-9 and TRBJ2-3; 8 bases match TRBD2. Per germline, CDR1 SEHNR and CDR2 FQNEAQ (reference sequence). The CDR3 spans 17 residues. J was trimmed by 6 bases and V by 4 bases; bases with no gene match: 15. CDR3 bases: TGTGCCAGCAGCTCCCCCCGGGGGCTAGCGGGCGGGGATACGCAGTATTTT. Translated: CASSSPRGLAGGDTQYF.

This clone was seen a single time. The rearrangement links TRBV19 to TRBJ2-1; 10 nucleotides align to TRBD2. V lost 4 bases and J lost 4; bases outside the gene matches: 7. The germline gives CDR1 LNHDA, CDR2 SQIVND (reference sequence). CDR3 length: 16 amino acids. This CDR3 reads CASSRTAGGPYNEQFF. The CDR3 DNA reads as TGTGCCAGTAGTAGAACAGCGGGAGGGCCATACAATGAGCAGTTCTTC.

This sequence joins TRBV7-3 and TRBJ2-5; the match to TRBD2 covers 7 bases. This CDR3 has 15 residues. CDR1 is SGHTA, CDR2 FQGTGA, per germline. V dropped 3 bases and J dropped 1; count of bases not matched to a gene: 5. The CDR3 reads CASSFGGSLQETQYF. CDR3 DNA sequence: TGTGCCAGCAGCTTCGGCGGGAGTCTCCAAGAGACCCAGTACTTC.

Here the CDR3 DNA reads TGTGCCACCAGTGATTCGACAGGTAGCACAGATACGCAGTATTTT. This gives the protein CATSDSTGSTDTQYF. The rearrangement links TRBV24-1 to TRBJ2-3; TRBD1 is a possible D gene (6 bases). The CDR3 contains 15 residues. Germline CDR1 is KGHDR and CDR2 is SFDVKD. Trimming removed 2 bases from V and 0 bases from J, with 8 bases in between.

The chain links TRBV6-1 to TRBJ1-2, with TRBD1 matching over 8 bases. The CDR3 totals 13 residues. Germline V gene sequence: CDR1 MNHNS, CDR2 SASEGT. V shed 2 bases, J shed 8 bases, and the junction held 4 bases outside the gene matches. CDR3 amino acids: CASSERTGLGYTF. In nucleotides, the CDR3 is TGTGCCAGCAGTGAACGGACAGGGTTGGGCTACACCTTC.

The genes are TRBV7-3 and TRBJ2-1; the match to TRBD2 covers 9 bases. With V trimmed by 2 bases and J by 7 bases, 9 bases remained unmatched. The CDR3 covers 16 residues. Germline lookup yields CDR1 SGHTA and CDR2 FQGTGA. CDR3 region: CASSLGGGRAGNEQFF. CDR3 sequence (DNA): TGTGCCAGCAGCTTAGGGGGCGGGAGGGCCGGTAATGAGCAGTTCTTC.

Notes on this clone: The junction does not match germline at one end; this may be a read error. This chain links TRBV2 with TRBJ2-5; 7 bases are a match to TRBD1. This CDR3 contains 14 residues. CDR1 SNHLY and CDR2 FYNNEI come from the germline V gene. This CDR3 reads CASREDRVGETQYF. The CDR3 DNA reads TGTGCCAGCAGGGAAGACAGGGTCGGAGAGACCCAGTACTTC. Complete variable domain (other parts from reference TRBV2 and TRBJ2-5): EPEVTQTPSHQVTQMGQEVILRCVPISNHLYFYWYRQILGQKVEFLVSFYNNEISEKSEIFDDQFSVERPDGSNFTLKIRSTKLEDSAMYFCASREDRVGETQYFGPGTRLLVL.

This chain links TRBV11-1 with TRBJ2-7; D remains ambiguous. Trimming pared 3 bases from V and 6 bases from J, leaving 12 bases between. Germline V CDR1 and CDR2: SGHAT, FQDESV (reference sequence). The CDR3 has 13 amino acids. The CDR3 reads CASSFEPSGEQYF. The CDR3 DNA sequence: TGTGCCAGCAGCTTTGAGCCCTCGGGCGAGCAGTACTTC.

The sample holds a few counts of this clone. The rearrangement joins TRBV7-9 to TRBJ1-2; possible D gene TRBD1, 6 bases. Germline V gene data show CDR1 as SEHNR and CDR2 as FQNEAQ (reference sequence). This CDR3 has 17 residues. Trimming took 1 base from V and 0 from J, leaving 15 bases between them. In nucleotides, the CDR3 is TGTGCCAGCAGCTTAGAGGGGAACAGGGCTACTAACTATGGCTACACCTTC. This sequence encodes CASSLEGNRATNYGYTF.

The genes are TRBV18 and TRBJ1-1; D may be TRBD1 (6 bases). The length of the CDR3 is 13 residues. With 6 bases removed from V and 5 bases from J, the gap between germline ends came to 13 bases. The germline gives CDR1 KGHSH, CDR2 LQKENI. CDR3 DNA sequence: TGTGCCAGCTCGTTGACAGGTCCGACTGAAGCTTTCTTT. Translation gives CASSLTGPTEAFF.

J is TRBJ2-3 and V is TRBV7-8, with D maybe TRBD2 (6 bases). This CDR3 spans 15 amino acids. The germline V gene encodes CDR1 SGHVS and CDR2 FQNEAQ. Trimming cost V 5 bases and J 6 bases, with 18 bases left between them. CDR3 sequence: CASSRGRLSSDTQYF. CDR3 sequence (DNA): TGTGCCAGCAGCCGAGGGAGGCTCTCTTCCGATACGCAGTATTTT.

V is TRBV2 and J is TRBJ2-1; 9 positions agree with TRBD1. This CDR3 comprises 12 residues. J was trimmed by 14 bases and V by 5 bases; bases with no gene match: 7. The germline gives CDR1 SNHLY, CDR2 FYNNEI. CDR3 protein: CASSWDRVGEFF. The CDR3, as DNA: TGTGCCAGCAGTTGGGACAGGGTGGGGGAGTTCTTC.

The chain combines TRBV11-2 with TRBJ2-3, with TRBD2 as a possible D gene (7 bases). The germline CDR1 and CDR2 sequences are SGHAT and FQNNGV. The CDR3 is 17 residues long. The germline V and J ends were trimmed by 2 bases and 2 bases, with 17 bases remaining between them. CDR3 DNA: TGTGCCAGCAGCTTACGTGAGGGGGGGGTCACCACAGATACGCAGTATTTT. Amino acid sequence: CASSLREGGVTTDTQYF.